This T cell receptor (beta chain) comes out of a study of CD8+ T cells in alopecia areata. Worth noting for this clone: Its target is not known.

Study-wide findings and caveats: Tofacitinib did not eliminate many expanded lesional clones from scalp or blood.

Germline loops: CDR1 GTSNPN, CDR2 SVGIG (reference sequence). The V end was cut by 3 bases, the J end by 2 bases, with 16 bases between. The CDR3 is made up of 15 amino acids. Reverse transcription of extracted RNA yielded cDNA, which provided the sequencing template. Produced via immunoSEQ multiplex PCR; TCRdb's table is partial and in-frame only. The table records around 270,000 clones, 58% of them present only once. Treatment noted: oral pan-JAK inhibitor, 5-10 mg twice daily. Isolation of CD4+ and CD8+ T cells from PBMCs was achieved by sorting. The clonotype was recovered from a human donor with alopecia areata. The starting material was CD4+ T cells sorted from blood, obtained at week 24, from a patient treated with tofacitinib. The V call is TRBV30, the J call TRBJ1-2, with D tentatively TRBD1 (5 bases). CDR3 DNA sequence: TGTGCCTGGAGCGCCCTGGCAGGACAAAACTATGGCTACACCTTC. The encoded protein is CAWSALAGQNYGYTF.